One T cell receptor beta chain is described in this entry. The data stem from a study of blood T cell repertoires in COVID-19. The assay was immunoSEQ multiplex PCR, and TCRdb's table has in-frame clones only and misses some. The sample carries a few hundred thousand clones, just under 85% recorded once. Germline CDR1 is MNHEY and CDR2 is SMNVEV (reference sequence). CDR3 length equals 16 residues. With 7 bases removed from V and 0 bases from J, the gap between germline ends came to 16 bases. The genes are TRBV27 and TRBJ2-1; D may be TRBD1 (6 bases). The TCR comes from a woman aged 50 to 60 with active or convalescent COVID-19. Sequencing was done on a sample of peripheral blood. CDR3: CASMVSPGHSYNEQFF. CDR3 nucleotides: TGTGCCAGCATGGTATCCCCGGGACACTCCTACAATGAGCAGTTCTTC.